The present entry profiles one TCR beta chain with its context. Its cognate antigen is unknown. The same CDR3 also results from other DNA sequences found in this sample. These data are taken from a study of shared clonotypes between healthy human individuals. Study findings and constraints: In four donors, about 5% of naive CD4 clonotypes appeared in common.

Participating donors were healthy, HIV-negative adults free of recent acute infections or vaccinations. The table came from immunoSEQ multiplex PCR; TCRdb's copy has only in-frame clones and leaves some out. The sample comprises around 2.1 million clones, 90% to 96% of which are singletons, and roughly 0.13% rests with the top ten. J gave up 2 bases and V 0 bases, and 5 bases lay outside the gene matches. There are 15 residues in the CDR3. The germline gives CDR1 SGHNT, CDR2 YYREEE (reference sequence). Sequencing was performed on naive CD4+ T cells sorted from blood. The subset: CD45RA+ positively selected. The chain links TRBV5-4 to TRBJ2-7; TRBD1 agrees at 7 bases. The TCR sequence derives from a man between 18 and 35 years old in good health. The CDR3 region has the DNA TGTGCCAGCAGCTTGGGACAGGGCGTGCCCTACGAGCAGTACTTC. As protein: CASSLGQGVPYEQYF.